The T cell receptor beta chain described here comes from a study of shared T cell receptors in the human thymus (dated by TCRdb to 2020 to 2023). For the study in its entirety: The study examined how the human thymus generates shared, self-reactive T-cell receptor alpha chains.

V was cut back by 3 bases and J by 5 bases, leaving a gap of 16 bases between them. The CDR3 holds 15 amino acids from the cysteine to the phenylalanine. Solely the CDR3 DNA is kept, with 45 bases framed from the first base. The germline V gene encodes CDR1 LGHNA and CDR2 YNFKEQ. Note on this clone: Its target antigen remains unknown. No base qualities exist here, and no much larger clone lies one base off it.

The library was prepared using the immunoSEQ multiplex PCR assay. The source is immuneACCESS, and TCRdb retained only in-frame sequences with V and J called. Part of the clones is not carried over; for the studies checked, unresolved V genes explain less than half of this, and the remainder is unexplained. Recorded for this sample are roughly 710,000 clones; over 75% of them occurred a single time. The ten largest account for under 0.012% of the sample. The sample was also linked to a second study, of human thymus T cells. As noted in the second study: Donors were immunologically healthy infants undergoing open corrective cardiac surgery for congenital heart defects in Finland. Thymus tissue was obtained as surgical resects removed during corrective cardiac surgery. Both the thymic and the peripheral blood repertoires appeared to show biased V and J gene segment usage. Highly overlapping thymic TCR repertoires among unrelated individuals were reported in the related research. The study described the TCR alpha and beta repertoires in eight or nine infant thymus samples and a few matching peripheral blood samples. The cohort included several male and a couple of female infants, with donor ages spanning 7 to 244 days. Thymocytes were freed from the tissue by mechanical means and kept at -70 degrees C as pellets of roughly 8.5-30 million cells. A QIAsymphony instrument was used to extract genomic DNA from the frozen cell pellets. The immunoSEQ multiplex PCR assay was used to amplify the TCRB and TCRAD loci from a standardized quantity of quality-controlled genomic DNA. The V(D)J region was spanned by amplicons of a length sufficient to cover the CDR3 and to identify V and J genes. The amplicons were sequenced on an Illumina platform via the commercial immunoSEQ service. Primer bias and sequencing errors were corrected as previously described, and TCRAD and TCRB were defined on the basis of the IMGT database. immunoSEQ Analyzer 3.0 and VDJTools were used for repertoire analysis, which covered basic statistics, V/J segment usage, diversity estimates, rarefaction and pairwise overlap. To estimate diversity, the Chao1, ChaoE, Efron-Thisted, Shannon and inverse Simpson indices were applied, and diversity was also estimated on datasets down-sampled to the smallest sample. Repertoire overlap used strict matching of CDR3 nucleotide sequence, V gene and J gene, with Jaccard-based multidimensional scaling clustering. Thymus samples yielded on average approximately 860,000 unique TCRB clonotypes, compared with roughly 92,000 from blood samples.

The rearrangement combines TRBV4-2 with TRBJ2-5, with a tentative D gene TRBD2 over 5 matching bases. The origin of this receptor is a girl under three years old with a congenital heart defect. Donor details come from another sample of the same person, matched by shared clones. Sequencing used thymocytes. The CDR3 reads CASSQDITRGETQYF. The nucleotides are TGTGCCAGCAGCCAGGATATCACCCGAGGGGAGACCCAGTACTTC.